This T cell receptor beta chain was captured by sequencing in a study of blood T cells in healthy people across ages. The authors isolated at least 6.5 million PBMCs per sample. With regard to this clonotype: What it binds is unknown. A much larger clonotype is one base distant, so this may be a read error.

Using a J-beta primer mix together with a sample-barcoded 5' primer, a second PCR was run for roughly 6 to 11 cycles. Each cDNA molecule was tagged by a template-switch adaptor with 12 random nucleotides. TCRdb re-analysed the 5' RACE reads in MiXCR, keeping a single row per CDR3 protein. The sample records about 1.8 million distinct CDR3 sequences, around 48% being singletons. Study results and caveats: Samples with more naive T cells showed higher observed beta diversity.

This TCR was sampled from a woman aged 40 to 49 in good health. The sequencing input was blood.

CDR3 region: CASSVGGKYGYTF. DNA of the CDR3: TGTGCCAGCAGCGTAGGAGGGAAATATGGCTACACCTTC. The chain joins TRBV9 to TRBJ1-2; D unclear. V was cut by 0 bases and J by 5 bases, with 8 bases left in between. The CDR3 has 13 residues. Germline CDR1 and CDR2: SGDLS and YYNGEE.